Reported below is one TCR beta chain. This specimen belongs to a study of shared clonotypes between healthy human individuals. The unsorted samples had tens of millions of PBMCs used for genomic DNA. Input per replicate PCR of unsorted PBMC was around 300 ng DNA, corresponding to tens of thousands of T cell genomes. Unsorted PBMC DNA underwent sequencing on ten immunoSEQ deep assay plates. Produced via immunoSEQ multiplex PCR; TCRdb's table is partial and in-frame only. The sample has some 500,000 clones, 75% to 80% seen once. CDR1 is MNHEY, CDR2 SMNVEV, per germline (reference sequence). The CDR3 consists of 13 residues. V shed 11 bases and J shed 1 base, with 12 bases lying between them.

V usage is TRBV27 and J usage is TRBJ1-5; perhaps TRBD1 as D (5 bases). The TCR comes from a woman aged 40 to 55 in good health. Some clones in this sample may be carry-over from other donors' samples. Sequenced: PBMCs. CDR3 loop: CASRAASNQPQHF. The CDR3 coding sequence is TGTGCCTCCAGGGCGGCGAGCAATCAGCCCCAGCATTTT.